This T cell receptor (beta chain) was identified during a study of T cell responses to AZD1222 COVID-19 vaccine. Findings and caveats of the study: There were mostly white British donors and more females than males, and clonal diversity was possibly underestimated. Of the AZD1222 recipients, only five to seven were seropositive at baseline. CD4 TCRs linked to vaccination spanned spike, dominating at 160-218 and 743-854. Unmutated regions of variants are reportedly targeted by nearly half of spike-specific TCRs.

Repertoires were generated with immunoSEQ multiplex PCR, while TCRdb's copy carries only in-frame clones and drops some. In the table there are roughly 200,000 clones, 85% to 95% of which are singletons. Germline CDR1 reads LGHDT; CDR2 reads YNNKEL (reference sequence). The ends were cut back, 1 base at V and 4 bases at J, with 12 bases in the middle. The CDR3 contains 15 residues. A note on this clone: Its antigen is unidentified.

The TCR was taken from an adult who received the MenACWY meningococcal vaccine as a control. This specimen consisted of peripheral blood, obtained 28 days after the second dose of the MenACWY control vaccine. The rearrangement joins TRBV3-1 (or the pseudogene TRBV3-2) to TRBJ2-3, with D possibly TRBD2 on 5 matching bases. The CDR3 is CASSQVLAGADTQYF. The DNA for the CDR3 is TGTGCCAGCAGCCAAGTGCTAGCAGGTGCAGATACGCAGTATTTT.